These T cell receptor beta chains were read from a single sample in a study of PD-1 blockade in mismatch repair-deficient tumors. Some clones are missing from TCRdb's copy, which holds only in-frame ones; the method was immunoSEQ multiplex PCR. The sample contains around 120,000 clones, around 86% of which appear only once. The sequences come from peripheral blood, collected 44 weeks after starting pembrolizumab. Source of these receptors: an adult with mismatch repair-deficient cancer. The CDR3 runs from the conserved cysteine through the conserved F or W. Fields, in order: clone size, D gene, J gene, V gene, CDR3 protein, CDR3 DNA. The D gene is left open where the match is weak. Only part of the rows carry a size: once, few, many, or a class if the clone is expanded.

medium-sized TRBD2 TRBJ2-5 TRBV5-1 CASSTGLADQETQYF TGCGCCAGCAGCACGGGACTAGCGGACCAAGAGACCCAGTACTTC
. . TRBJ2-1 TRBV9 CASSARGRYEQFF TGTGCCAGCAGCGCTCGTGGCAGGTATGAGCAGTTCTTC
few . TRBJ2-7 TRBV10-3 CAISSGGQYYEQYF TGTGCCATCAGTTCGGGGGGACAGTACTACGAGCAGTACTTC
. . TRBJ2-2 TRBV21-1 CASGGRTGELFF TGTGCCAGCGGGGGACGCACCGGGGAGCTGTTTTTT
. TRBD2 TRBJ2-7 TRBV4-1 CASSLAQGTSGFYYEQYF TGCGCCAGCAGCCTCGCCCAAGGAACTAGCGGGTTTTACTACGAGCAGTACTTC
once TRBD1 TRBJ2-7 TRBV5-6 CASQHGTGAYEQYF TGTGCCAGCCAACACGGGACAGGGGCCTACGAGCAGTACTTC
. . TRBJ2-2 TRBV19 CASSWRGDTGELFF TGTGCCAGTAGTTGGAGGGGGGACACCGGGGAGCTGTTTTTT
. TRBD1 TRBJ2-7 TRBV13 CASSLRSQGVGEQYF TGTGCCAGCAGCTTAAGGTCACAGGGGGTTGGGGAGCAGTACTTC
. . TRBJ1-3 TRBV7-2 CASSLLTGTIYF TGTGCCAGCAGCTTACTTACGGGCACCATATATTTT
. TRBD2 TRBJ2-7 TRBV5-1 CASSTWTSGGSYEQYF TGCGCCAGCAGCACATGGACTAGCGGGGGCTCCTACGAGCAGTACTTC
. . TRBJ1-4 TRBV6-5 CASSYSWEGEKLFF TGTGCCAGCAGTTACTCATGGGAAGGTGAAAAACTGTTTTTT
. TRBD1 TRBJ2-7 TRBV11-2 CASSLGTGGRYEQYF TGTGCCAGCAGCTTAGGGACAGGGGGCAGGTACGAGCAGTACTTC
. . TRBJ2-3 TRBV6-5 CASSNTGDTQYF TGTGCCAGCAGTAACACGGGAGATACGCAGTATTTT
. . TRBJ2-7 TRBV5-1 CASSLDFDEQYF TGCGCCAGCAGCTTGGACTTCGACGAGCAGTACTTC
. TRBD2 TRBJ2-3 TRBV11-2 CASSLVTTSGTDTQYF TGTGCCAGCAGCTTAGTTACGACTAGCGGCACAGATACGCAGTATTTT
. . TRBJ2-3 TRBV6-1 CASSERPRVPDTQYF TGTGCCAGCAGTGAGAGACCTAGGGTTCCGGATACGCAGTATTTT
. . TRBJ1-4 TRBV19 CASSETGPSNEKLFF TGTGCCAGTAGTGAAACAGGGCCCTCTAATGAAAAACTGTTTTTT
. . TRBJ2-7 TRBV6-4 CASSPGPSYEQYF TGTGCCAGCAGTCCGGGACCGAGCTACGAGCAGTACTTC
. TRBD2 TRBJ2-3 TRBV5-1 CASRSGLAGDTDTQYF TGCGCCAGCAGATCGGGACTAGCGGGAGACACAGATACGCAGTATTTT
. . TRBJ2-1 TRBV7-3 CASSLWAAAPYNEQFF TGTGCCAGCAGCTTATGGGCTGCGGCCCCCTACAATGAGCAGTTCTTC
. TRBD1 TRBJ2-5 TRBV7-2 CASSPGTGRGETQYF TGTGCCAGCAGCCCCGGGACAGGGCGGGGAGAGACCCAGTACTTC
. TRBD2 TRBJ2-2 TRBV4-1 CASSQGLAATGELFF TGCGCCAGCAGCCAAGGACTAGCGGCGACCGGGGAGCTGTTTTTT
. TRBD1 TRBJ2-7 TRBV28 CASSPGTGYEQYF TGTGCCAGCAGTCCCGGGACAGGATACGAGCAGTACTTC
. . TRBJ2-2 TRBV2 CASREQAGVGELFF TGTGCCAGCAGGGAACAAGCCGGGGTCGGGGAGCTGTTTTTT
. TRBD2 TRBJ2-1 TRBV13 CASSAREAPYNEQFF TGTGCCAGCAGCGCGCGGGAGGCGCCCTACAATGAGCAGTTCTTC
once TRBD2 TRBJ2-3 TRBV9 CASSPQTSGSGRDTQYF TGTGCCAGCAGCCCCCAGACTAGCGGGAGTGGTAGAGATACGCAGTATTTT
. . TRBJ2-1 TRBV27 CASSFPRTLTPGEQFF TGTGCCAGCAGTTTTCCTAGGACTCTGACACCAGGTGAGCAGTTCTTC
. . TRBJ1-1 TRBV25-1 CASSVNSLSTEAFF TGTGCCAGCAGTGTCAACAGCCTGAGCACTGAAGCTTTCTTT
. TRBD2 TRBJ2-5 TRBV7-9 CASSTGTSGQETQYF TGTGCCAGCAGCACGGGGACTAGCGGCCAAGAGACCCAGTACTTC
. . TRBJ2-2 TRBV27 CASSTLGTGELFF TGTGCCAGCAGCACACTAGGGACCGGGGAGCTGTTTTTT
. . TRBJ2-2 TRBV15 CATSREGQEGAGELFF TGTGCCACCAGCAGAGAAGGACAGGAGGGGGCCGGGGAGCTGTTTTTT
. . TRBJ2-4 TRBV7-2 CASSLAPGGNIQYF TGTGCCAGCAGCTTAGCTCCAGGGGGGAACATTCAGTACTTC
. TRBD1 TRBJ1-5 TRBV2 CASRTGDQPQHF TGTGCCAGCAGGACAGGGGATCAGCCCCAGCATTTT
. . TRBJ2-2 TRBV11-2 CASSSLKGAGELFF TGTGCCAGCAGCTCCCTCAAAGGGGCCGGGGAGCTGTTTTTT
. . TRBJ1-2 TRBV27 CASSLSSGGASNYGYTF TGTGCCAGCAGTTTATCGTCCGGGGGCGCCTCTAACTATGGCTACACCTTC
. TRBD1 TRBJ2-5 TRBV9 CASSVGDRVQETQYF TGTGCCAGCAGCGTAGGAGACAGGGTCCAAGAGACCCAGTACTTC
. TRBD2 TRBJ2-3 TRBV11-2 CASSLAGGRGVDTQYF TGTGCCAGCAGCTTAGCGGGCGGGAGAGGGGTGGATACGCAGTATTTT
. TRBD1 TRBJ2-7 TRBV28 CASSLQGKVYEQYF TGTGCCAGCAGTCTACAGGGGAAGGTGTACGAGCAGTACTTC
. . TRBJ2-7 TRBV5-6 CASSFIGRLTYEQYF TGTGCCAGCAGCTTTATCGGCAGATTGACCTACGAGCAGTACTTC
. . TRBJ2-7 TRBV7-2 CASSPSGAHYEQYF TGTGCCAGCAGCCCCTCGGGGGCCCACTACGAGCAGTACTTC
. . TRBJ2-5 TRBV7-7 CASSLVVASIETQYF TGTGCTAGCAGCTTAGTCGTTGCTTCCATAGAGACCCAGTACTTC
. TRBD1 TRBJ2-5 TRBV27 CASSPHPTGTQETQYF TGTGCCAGCAGTCCCCACCCGACAGGGACCCAAGAGACCCAGTACTTC
. . TRBJ2-6 TRBV4-1 CASSQDLIIVGVTGANVLTF TGCGCCAGCAGCCAAGATCTGATCATCGTCGGGGTTACTGGGGCCAACGTCCTGACTTTC
. . TRBJ2-3 TRBV19 CASSIGGYSTDTQYF TGTGCCAGTAGTATAGGGGGGTATAGTACAGATACGCAGTATTTT
. . TRBJ2-1 TRBV15 CATSRGLVSSYNEQFF TGTGCCACCAGCAGAGGTTTGGTTAGCTCCTACAATGAGCAGTTCTTC
. . TRBJ1-1 TRBV11-3 CASSLTGGANTEAFF TGTGCCAGCAGCTTAACGGGTGGGGCAAACACTGAAGCTTTCTTT
once . TRBJ1-1 TRBV11-2 CASSSGLNTEAFF TGTGCCAGCAGCTCAGGGTTGAACACTGAAGCTTTCTTT
. . TRBJ2-7 TRBV11-2 CASSLTPSYEQYF TGTGCCAGCAGCCTTACACCCTCCTACGAGCAGTACTTC
. TRBD1 TRBJ1-5 TRBV4-1 CASSQDRGGEGQPQHF TGCGCCAGCAGCCAAGATCGAGGGGGCGAAGGTCAGCCCCAGCATTTT
. TRBD1 TRBJ1-1 TRBV10-2 CASTDRGRRTEAFF TGCGCCAGCACTGACAGGGGGCGTCGCACTGAAGCTTTCTTT
. TRBD2 TRBJ2-7 TRBV13 CASSPRSGTGRSYEQYF TGTGCCAGCAGCCCGCGGAGCGGGACCGGTCGCTCCTACGAGCAGTACTTC
. . TRBJ1-1 TRBV28 CASSFTGSRNTEAFF TGTGCCAGCAGTTTTACAGGGTCCAGGAACACTGAAGCTTTCTTT
. TRBD2 TRBJ2-1 TRBV6-5 CASSYSGGSSYNEQFF TGTGCCAGCAGTTACTCTGGCGGGAGCTCCTACAATGAGCAGTTCTTC
. . TRBJ2-2 TRBV11-2 CASSLDGELFF TGTGCCAGCAGCTTGGACGGGGAGCTGTTTTTT